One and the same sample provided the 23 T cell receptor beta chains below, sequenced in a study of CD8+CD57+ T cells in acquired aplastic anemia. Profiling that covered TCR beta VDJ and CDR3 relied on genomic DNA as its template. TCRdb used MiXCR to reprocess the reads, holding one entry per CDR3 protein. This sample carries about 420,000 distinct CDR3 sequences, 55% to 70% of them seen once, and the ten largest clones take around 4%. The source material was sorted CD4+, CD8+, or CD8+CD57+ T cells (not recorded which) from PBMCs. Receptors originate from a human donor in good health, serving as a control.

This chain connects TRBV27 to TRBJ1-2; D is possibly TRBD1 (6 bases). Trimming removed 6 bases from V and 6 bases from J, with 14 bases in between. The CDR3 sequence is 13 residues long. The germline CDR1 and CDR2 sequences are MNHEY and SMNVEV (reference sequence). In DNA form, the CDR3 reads TGTGCCAGCAGCCGGGGGCCGGGAGATGGCTACACCTTC. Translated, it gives CASSRGPGDGYTF.

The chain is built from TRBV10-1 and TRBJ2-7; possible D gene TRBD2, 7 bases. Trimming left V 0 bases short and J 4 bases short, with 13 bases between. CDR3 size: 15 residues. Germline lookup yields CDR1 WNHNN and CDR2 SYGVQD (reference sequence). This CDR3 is CASSESGGGVYEQYF. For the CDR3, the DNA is TGCGCCAGCAGTGAGTCTGGGGGGGGCGTTTACGAGCAGTACTTC.

CDR3 bases: TGCGCCAGCAGCGAGGGCGGGGGTACAAGCTCTGGGGCCGACGCCCTGACTTTC. This sequence encodes CASSEGGGTSSGADALTF. The rearrangement joins TRBV5-1 to TRBJ2-6, with 7 bases matching TRBD2. Per the germline V gene, CDR1 is SGHRS and CDR2 is YFSETQ. With 4 bases clipped from V and 15 bases from J, the junction kept 25 bases outside the gene matches. This CDR3 is 18 amino acids long.

The DNA of the CDR3 is TGTGCCAGCATCCCAGGGAGGGCCTTCTACGAGCAGTACTTC. This encodes CASIPGRAFYEQYF. The rearrangement joins TRBV2 to TRBJ2-7, with 7 bases lining up with TRBD2. The germline CDR1 and CDR2 sequences are SNHLY and FYNNEI. The CDR3 has 14 amino acids. The V segment lost 7 bases and the J segment 3 bases; nucleotides outside the gene matches: 9.

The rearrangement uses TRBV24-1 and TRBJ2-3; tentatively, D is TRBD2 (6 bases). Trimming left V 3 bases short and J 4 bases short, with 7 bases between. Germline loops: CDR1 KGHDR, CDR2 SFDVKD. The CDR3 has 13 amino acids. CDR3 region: CATSDVAADTQYF. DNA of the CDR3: TGTGCCACCAGTGATGTAGCGGCAGATACGCAGTATTTT.

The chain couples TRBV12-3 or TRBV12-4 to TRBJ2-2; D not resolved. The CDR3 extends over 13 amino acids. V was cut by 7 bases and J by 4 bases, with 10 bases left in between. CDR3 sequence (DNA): TGTGCCAGCAATCGAGACGGCACCGGGGAGCTGTTTTTT. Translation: CASNRDGTGELFF.

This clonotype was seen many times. CDR3 protein: CASSETQGNYGYTF. The CDR3 DNA reads TGTGCCAGCAGTGAGACACAGGGGAACTATGGCTACACCTTC. This chain connects TRBV12-3 or TRBV12-4 to TRBJ1-2; 7 bases map to TRBD1. Trimming cost V 5 bases and J 2 bases; bases outside gene matches: 5. The CDR3 has 14 residues.

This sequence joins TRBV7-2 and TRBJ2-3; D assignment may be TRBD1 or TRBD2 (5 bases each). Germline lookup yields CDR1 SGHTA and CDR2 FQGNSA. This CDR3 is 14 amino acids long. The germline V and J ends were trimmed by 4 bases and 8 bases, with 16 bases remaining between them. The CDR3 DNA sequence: TGTGCCAGCAGCTCTCGGGACGGACCAGCTACGCAGTATTTT. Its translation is CASSSRDGPATQYF.

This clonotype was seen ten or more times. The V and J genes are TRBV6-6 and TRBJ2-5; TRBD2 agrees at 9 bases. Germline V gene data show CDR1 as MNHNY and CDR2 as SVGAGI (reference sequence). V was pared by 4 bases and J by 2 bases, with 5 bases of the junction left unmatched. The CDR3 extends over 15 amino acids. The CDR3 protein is CASSSPTSGQETQYF. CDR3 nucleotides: TGTGCCAGCAGTTCCCCGACTAGCGGACAAGAGACCCAGTACTTC.

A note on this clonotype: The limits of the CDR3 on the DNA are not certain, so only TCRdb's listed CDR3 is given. The CDR3 sequence: CASSSAYEQYFGPF. The rearrangement links TRBV9 to TRBJ1-6; TRBD1 was called by the table and not checked on the DNA. Germline V gene lookup returns CDR1 SGDLS and CDR2 YYNGEE. With termini counted, the CDR3 has 14 amino acids.

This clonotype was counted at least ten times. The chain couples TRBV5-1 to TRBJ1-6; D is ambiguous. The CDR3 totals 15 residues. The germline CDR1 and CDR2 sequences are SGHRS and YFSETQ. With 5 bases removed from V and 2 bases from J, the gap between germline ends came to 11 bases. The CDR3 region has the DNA TGCGCCAGCAGGCTTTACGAGACCTATAATTCACCCCTCCACTTT. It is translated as CASRLYETYNSPLHF.

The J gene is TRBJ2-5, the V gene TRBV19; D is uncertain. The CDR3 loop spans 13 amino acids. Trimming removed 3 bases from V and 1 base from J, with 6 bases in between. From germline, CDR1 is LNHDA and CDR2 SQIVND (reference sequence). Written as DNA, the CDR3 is TGTGCCAGTAGTATGTGGATCCAAGAGACCCAGTACTTC. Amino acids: CASSMWIQETQYF.

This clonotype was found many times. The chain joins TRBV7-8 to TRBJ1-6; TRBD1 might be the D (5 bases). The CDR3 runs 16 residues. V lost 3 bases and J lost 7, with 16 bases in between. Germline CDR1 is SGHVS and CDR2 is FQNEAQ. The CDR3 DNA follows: TGTGCCAGCAGCTTGACTTTGGGGCCCGCGAATTCACCCCTCCACTTT. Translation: CASSLTLGPANSPLHF.

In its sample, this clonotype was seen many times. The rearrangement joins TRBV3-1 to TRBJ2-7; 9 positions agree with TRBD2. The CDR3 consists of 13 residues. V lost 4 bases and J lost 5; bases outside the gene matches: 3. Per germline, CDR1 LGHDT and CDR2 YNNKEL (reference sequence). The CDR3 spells CASSLRGGDEQYF. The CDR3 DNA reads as TGTGCCAGCAGCCTGCGGGGGGGGGACGAGCAGTACTTC.

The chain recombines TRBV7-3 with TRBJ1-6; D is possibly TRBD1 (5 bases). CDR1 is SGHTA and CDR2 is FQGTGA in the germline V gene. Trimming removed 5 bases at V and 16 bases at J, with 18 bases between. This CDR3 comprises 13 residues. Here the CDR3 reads CASSPIGEGPLHF. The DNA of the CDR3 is TGTGCCAGCAGCCCCATAGGGGAAGGGCCTCTCCACTTT.

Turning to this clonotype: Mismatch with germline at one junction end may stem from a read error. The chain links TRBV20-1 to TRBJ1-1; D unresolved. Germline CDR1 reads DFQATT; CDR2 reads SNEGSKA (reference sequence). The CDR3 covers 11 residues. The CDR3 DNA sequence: TGCAGTGCTAGTGAGCCTAGCGAGATCGTCTTT. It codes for CSASEPSEIVF.

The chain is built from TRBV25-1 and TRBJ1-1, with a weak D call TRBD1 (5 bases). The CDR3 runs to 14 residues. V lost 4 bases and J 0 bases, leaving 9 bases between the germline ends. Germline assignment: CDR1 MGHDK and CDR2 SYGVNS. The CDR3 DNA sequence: TGTGCCAGCAGTGCGCAGGGTATGAACACTGAAGCTTTCTTT. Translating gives CASSAQGMNTEAFF.

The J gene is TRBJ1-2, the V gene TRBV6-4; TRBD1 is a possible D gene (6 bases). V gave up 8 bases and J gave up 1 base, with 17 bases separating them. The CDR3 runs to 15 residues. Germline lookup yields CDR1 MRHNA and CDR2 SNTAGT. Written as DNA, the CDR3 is TGTGCCAGCCACGAAGGGACACCTCTTAACTATGGCTACACCTTC. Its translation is CASHEGTPLNYGYTF.

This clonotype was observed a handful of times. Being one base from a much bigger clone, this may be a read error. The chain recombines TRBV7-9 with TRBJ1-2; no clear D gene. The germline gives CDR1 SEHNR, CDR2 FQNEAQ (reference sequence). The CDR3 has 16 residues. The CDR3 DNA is TGTGCCGGCAGCTCTCTAGGGATTGTGAAGGTTGATGGCTACACCTTC. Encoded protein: CAGSSLGIVKVDGYTF.

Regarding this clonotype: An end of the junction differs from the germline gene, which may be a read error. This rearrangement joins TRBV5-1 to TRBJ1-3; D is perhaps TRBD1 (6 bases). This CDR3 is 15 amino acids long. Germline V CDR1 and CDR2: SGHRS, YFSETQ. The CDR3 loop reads CASSNRVSSGNTIYF. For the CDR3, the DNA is TGTGCCAGCAGCAACAGGGTCAGCTCTGGAAACACCATATATTTT.

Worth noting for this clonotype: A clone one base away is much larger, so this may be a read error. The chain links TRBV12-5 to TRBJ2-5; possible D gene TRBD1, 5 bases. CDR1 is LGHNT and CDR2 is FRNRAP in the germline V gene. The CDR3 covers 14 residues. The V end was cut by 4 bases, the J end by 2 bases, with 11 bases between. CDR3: CASGSETEQETQYF. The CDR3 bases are TGTGCTAGTGGTTCCGAGACAGAACAAGAGACCCAGTACTTC.

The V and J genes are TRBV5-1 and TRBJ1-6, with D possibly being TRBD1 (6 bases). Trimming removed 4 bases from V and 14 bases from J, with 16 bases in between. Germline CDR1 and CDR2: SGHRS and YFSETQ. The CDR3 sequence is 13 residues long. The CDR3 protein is CASSRGTHGSLHF. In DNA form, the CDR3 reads TGCGCCAGCAGCCGCGGGACACACGGCTCCCTCCACTTT.

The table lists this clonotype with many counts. For the CDR3, the DNA is TGTGCCAGCAGACAGTTCTATGGCTACACCTTC. This codes for CASRQFYGYTF. V is TRBV25-1 and J is TRBJ1-2; no clear D. The ends were cut back, 6 bases at V and 4 bases at J, with 6 bases in the middle. Germline CDR1 and CDR2: MGHDK and SYGVNS. The CDR3 loop spans 11 amino acids.